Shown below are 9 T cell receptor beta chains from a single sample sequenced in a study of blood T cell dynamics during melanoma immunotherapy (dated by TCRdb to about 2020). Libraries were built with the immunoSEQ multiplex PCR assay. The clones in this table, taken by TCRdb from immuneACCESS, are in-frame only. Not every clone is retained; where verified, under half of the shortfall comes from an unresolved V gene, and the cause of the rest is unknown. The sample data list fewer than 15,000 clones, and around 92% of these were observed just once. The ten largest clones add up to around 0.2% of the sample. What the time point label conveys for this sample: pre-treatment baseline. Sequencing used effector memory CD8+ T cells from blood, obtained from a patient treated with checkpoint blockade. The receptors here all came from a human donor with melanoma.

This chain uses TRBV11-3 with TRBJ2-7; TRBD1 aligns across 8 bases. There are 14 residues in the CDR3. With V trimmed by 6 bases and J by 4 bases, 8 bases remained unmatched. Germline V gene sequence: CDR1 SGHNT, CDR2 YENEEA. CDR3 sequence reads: CASSGDRGEYEQYF. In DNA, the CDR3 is TGTGCCAGCAGTGGCGACAGGGGCGAATACGAGCAGTACTTC.

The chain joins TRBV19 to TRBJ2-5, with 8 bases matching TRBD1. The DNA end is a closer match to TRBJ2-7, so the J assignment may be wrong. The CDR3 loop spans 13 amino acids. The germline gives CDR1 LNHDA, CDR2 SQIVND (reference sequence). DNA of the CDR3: TGTGCCAGTAGCCTGACAGGGGTGAACGAGCAGTACTTC. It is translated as CASSLTGVNEQYF.

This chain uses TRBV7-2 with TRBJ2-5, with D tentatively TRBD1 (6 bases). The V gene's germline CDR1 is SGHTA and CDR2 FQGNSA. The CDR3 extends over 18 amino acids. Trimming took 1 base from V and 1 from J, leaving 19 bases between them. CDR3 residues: CASSLGPMGEGGQETQYF. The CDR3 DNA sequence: TGTGCCAGCAGCTTAGGGCCCATGGGTGAAGGGGGCCAAGAGACCCAGTACTTC.

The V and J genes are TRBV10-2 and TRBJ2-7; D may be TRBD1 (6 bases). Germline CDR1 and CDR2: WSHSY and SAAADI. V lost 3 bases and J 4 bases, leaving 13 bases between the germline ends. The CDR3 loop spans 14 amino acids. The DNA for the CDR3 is TGCGCCAGCAGTGAAGTGGGGGCGGAATACGAGCAGTACTTC. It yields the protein CASSEVGAEYEQYF.

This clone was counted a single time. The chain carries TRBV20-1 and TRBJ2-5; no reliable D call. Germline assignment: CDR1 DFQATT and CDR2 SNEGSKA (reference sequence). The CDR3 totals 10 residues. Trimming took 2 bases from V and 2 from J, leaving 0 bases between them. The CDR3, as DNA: TGCAGTGCTAGACAAGAGACCCAGTACTTC. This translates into CSARQETQYF.

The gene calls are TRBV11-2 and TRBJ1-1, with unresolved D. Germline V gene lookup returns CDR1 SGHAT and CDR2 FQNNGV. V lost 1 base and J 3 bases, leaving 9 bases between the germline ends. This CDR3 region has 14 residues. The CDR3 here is CASSLGWGDTEAFF. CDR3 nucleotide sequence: TGTGCCAGCAGCTTAGGATGGGGTGACACTGAAGCTTTCTTT. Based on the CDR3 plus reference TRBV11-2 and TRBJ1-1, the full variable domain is EAGVAQSPRYKIIEKRQSVAFWCNPISGHATLYWYQQILGQGPKLLIQFQNNGVVDDSQLPKDRFSAERLKGVDSTLKIQPAKLEDSAVYLCASSLGWGDTEAFFGQGTRLTVV.

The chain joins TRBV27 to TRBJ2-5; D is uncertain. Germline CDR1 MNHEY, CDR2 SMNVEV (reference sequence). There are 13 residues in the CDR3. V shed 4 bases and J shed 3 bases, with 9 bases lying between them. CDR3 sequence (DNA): TGTGCCAGCAGTTACGGAGCCGAAGAGACCCAGTACTTC. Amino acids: CASSYGAEETQYF.

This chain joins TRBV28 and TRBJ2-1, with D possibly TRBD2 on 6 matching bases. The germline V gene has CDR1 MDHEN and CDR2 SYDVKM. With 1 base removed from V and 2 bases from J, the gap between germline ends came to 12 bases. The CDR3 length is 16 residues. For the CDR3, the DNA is TGTGCCAGCAGTTTATTCGCGGGGCCGCCCTACAATGAGCAGTTCTTC. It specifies CASSLFAGPPYNEQFF.

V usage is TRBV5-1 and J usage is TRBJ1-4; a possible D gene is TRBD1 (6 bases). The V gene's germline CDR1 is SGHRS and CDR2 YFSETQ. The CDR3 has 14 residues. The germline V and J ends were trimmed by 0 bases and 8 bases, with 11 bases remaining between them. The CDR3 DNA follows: TGCGCCAGCAGCTTGGAAGGGGGTGGGGAAAAACTGTTTTTT. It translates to CASSLEGGGEKLFF.